Here is one T cell receptor beta chain with its context. The CDR3 is made up of 14 amino acids. The germline V and J ends were trimmed by 5 bases and 4 bases, with 12 bases remaining between them. Germline CDR1 and CDR2: MNHEY and SMNVEV (reference sequence). TCRdb keeps only in-frame clones here, not all; method: immunoSEQ multiplex PCR. Here the sample spans about 41,000 clones, 80% to 85% being singletons. This entry comes from a study of T cell clonotyping in hematopoietic cell transplantation. Time point reported: recipient sample about 28 days before transplant, after cytoreduction. The genes are TRBV27 and TRBJ1-3; D might be TRBD1 (5 bases). The source of this sequence is a man in his sixties with myelodysplastic syndrome. Some clones in this sample may be carry-over from other donors' samples. The sequences come from peripheral blood mononuclear cells, collected before stem cell transplant. The CDR3 nucleotides are TGTGCCAGCAGTAACCGGGACGGAGGAAACACCATATATTTT. Protein: CASSNRDGGNTIYF.